A single sample is the source of the 9 T cell receptor beta chains below, sequenced in a study of cytomegalovirus exposure and HLA in healthy donors. This PCR relied on a set of 60 Vbeta primers and 13 Jbeta primers. Clones were sequenced by immunoSEQ multiplex PCR, and TCRdb holds only the in-frame ones, with some missing. The sample yields 140,000 to 150,000 clones, roughly 9.4% seen once. The sample taken for sequencing was PBMCs. The receptor source for this set is a male donor in good health and CMV-seronegative.

The table lists this clone with a few counts. The chain joins TRBV7-9 to TRBJ1-2, with 9 positions matching TRBD1. This CDR3 is built from 16 residues. Unmatched junction bases numbered 8, after V lost 3 bases and J lost 3 bases. Germline V gives CDR1 SEHNR, CDR2 FQNEAQ (reference sequence). CDR3 loop: CASSFDSGQGHYGYTF. The CDR3 DNA is TGTGCCAGCAGCTTTGACTCGGGACAGGGACACTATGGCTACACCTTC.

This sequence joins TRBV11-2 and TRBJ2-3; TRBD2 matches 8 bases. Germline V CDR1 and CDR2: SGHAT, FQNNGV. The CDR3 extends over 15 amino acids. The junction had 6 bases not matched to a gene; V was cut back by 5 bases and J by 2 bases. The CDR3 region has the DNA TGTGCCAGCAGCCCGGGACTAGGGATCACAGATACGCAGTATTTT. Its protein is CASSPGLGITDTQYF.

This clone was observed a handful of times. This chain uses TRBV6-6 with TRBJ1-5, with D perhaps matching TRBD1 (6 bases). The CDR3 extends over 16 amino acids. Germline-derived CDR1 and CDR2 are MNHNY and SVGAGI (reference sequence). Trimming pared 5 bases from V and 0 bases from J, leaving 14 bases between. CDR3 DNA sequence: TGTGCCAGCAGTCCCGGGGGGGGGCTTAGCAATCAGCCCCAGCATTTT. It specifies CASSPGGGLSNQPQHF.

The V call is TRBV5-1, the J call TRBJ1-2; 9 nucleotides agree with TRBD1. Germline trimming cut 1 base from V and 6 bases from J; bases unmatched to any gene: 7. Germline V gene sequence: CDR1 SGHRS, CDR2 YFSETQ. This CDR3 region has 15 residues. The chain's CDR3 is CASSLRQGVADGYTF. CDR3 DNA: TGCGCCAGCAGCTTGCGACAGGGGGTAGCGGATGGCTACACCTTC.

As for this clone: The same CDR3 can be traced to other DNA sequences in this sample. The J gene is TRBJ2-3, the V gene TRBV7-9; D is unresolved. CDR1 and CDR2 from the germline V gene are SEHNR and FQNEAQ (reference sequence). Trimming removed 1 base from V and 7 bases from J, with 15 bases in between. This CDR3 comprises 15 residues. CDR3 in amino acids: CASSLGQASVNTQYF. The CDR3 nucleotides are TGTGCCAGCAGCTTAGGGCAGGCATCGGTCAATACGCAGTATTTT.

The chain links TRBV5-1 to TRBJ2-7; TRBD2 aligns across 13 bases. CDR3 length: 17 residues. CDR1 and CDR2 from the germline V gene are SGHRS and YFSETQ. V shed 5 bases, J shed 2 bases, and the junction held 10 bases outside the gene matches. In DNA form, the CDR3 reads TGCGCCAGCAGTCGGGGACTAGCGGGACTAGCCGCCTACGAGCAGTACTTC. This translates into CASSRGLAGLAAYEQYF.

The rearrangement links TRBV2 to TRBJ1-4, with 8 bases matching TRBD1. This CDR3 is 14 amino acids long. Germline CDR1 and CDR2: SNHLY and FYNNEI. V trimming: 6 bases; J trimming: 8 bases; junction bases outside the gene matches: 8. The CDR3 DNA reads TGTGCCAGCAGCGCGACAGGGGATCGGGAAAAACTGTTTTTT. Protein: CASSATGDREKLFF.

This clone was counted between two and nine times. This chain joins TRBV13 and TRBJ1-4, with 8 bases identical to TRBD1. V trimming: 5 bases; J trimming: 8 bases; junction bases outside the gene matches: 10. This CDR3 has 15 amino acids. Germline V gene data show CDR1 as PRHDT and CDR2 as FYEKMQ (reference sequence). CDR3 in amino acids: CASSPIGQGDEKLFF. As DNA, the CDR3 is TGTGCCAGCAGCCCCATCGGACAGGGAGACGAAAAACTGTTTTTT.

J is TRBJ1-2 and V is TRBV5-6, with no clear D. The V end was cut by 6 bases, the J end by 3 bases, with 12 bases between. Germline V CDR1 and CDR2: SGHDT, YYEEEE. The length of the CDR3 is 13 residues. The CDR3 bases are TGTGCCAGCAAACGCCGGGTGGACTATGGCTACACCTTC. Translation gives CASKRRVDYGYTF.